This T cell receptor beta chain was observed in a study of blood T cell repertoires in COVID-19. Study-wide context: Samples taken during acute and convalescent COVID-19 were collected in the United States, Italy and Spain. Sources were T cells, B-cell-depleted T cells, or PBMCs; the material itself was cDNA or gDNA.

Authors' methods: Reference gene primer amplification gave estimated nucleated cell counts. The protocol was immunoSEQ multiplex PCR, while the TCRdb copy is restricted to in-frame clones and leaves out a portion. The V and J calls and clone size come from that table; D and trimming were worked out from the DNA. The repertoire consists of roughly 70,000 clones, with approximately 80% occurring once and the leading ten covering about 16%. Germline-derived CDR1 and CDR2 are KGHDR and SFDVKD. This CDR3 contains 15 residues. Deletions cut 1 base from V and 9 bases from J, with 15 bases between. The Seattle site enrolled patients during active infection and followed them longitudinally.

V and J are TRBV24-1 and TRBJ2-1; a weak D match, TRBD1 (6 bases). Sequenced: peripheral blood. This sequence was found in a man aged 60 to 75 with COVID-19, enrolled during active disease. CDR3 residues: CATSDFTGSSAEQFF. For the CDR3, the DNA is TGTGCCACCAGTGATTTCACAGGGTCCAGCGCTGAGCAGTTCTTC.